Each of the 7 T cell receptor beta chains below was sequenced from the same sample in a study of shared clonotypes between healthy human individuals. This table comes from immunoSEQ multiplex PCR, and its TCRdb copy is limited to in-frame clones, with some not included. The table includes hundreds of thousands of clones, around 73% detected once. The sequencing sample was made of memory CD4+ T cells sorted from blood. Subset: CD45RA-negative fraction. These receptor sequences come from a woman in her thirties in good health.

The chain couples TRBV30 to TRBJ2-1, with 10 positions matching TRBD2. In germline, CDR1 is GTSNPN, CDR2 SVGIG (reference sequence). The V and J ends lost 2 bases and 6 bases, in that order; junction bases with no gene match: 7. The CDR3 runs 15 residues. CDR3 in amino acids: CAWSRSGRAVNEQFF. The CDR3 DNA reads as TGTGCCTGGAGTAGGAGCGGGAGGGCGGTCAATGAGCAGTTCTTC.

V is TRBV30 and J is TRBJ1-5, with D uncertain. With 5 bases removed from V and 4 bases from J, the gap between germline ends came to 12 bases. In germline, CDR1 is GTSNPN, CDR2 SVGIG (reference sequence). This CDR3 is built from 13 residues. In DNA, the CDR3 is TGTGCCTGGGCGTTGGAGCTTAATCAGCCCCAGCATTTT. This sequence encodes CAWALELNQPQHF. Complete variable domain (other parts from reference TRBV30 and TRBJ1-5): SQTIHQWPATLVQPVGSPLSLECTVEGTSNPNLYWYRQAAGRGLQLLFYSVGIGQISSEVPQNLSASRPQDRQFILSSKKLLLSDSGFYLCAWALELNQPQHFGDGTRLSIL.

The chain employs TRBV5-4 and TRBJ2-5; D unresolved. The CDR3 has 17 amino acids. The germline V gene has CDR1 SGHNT and CDR2 YYREEE (reference sequence). The V end was cut by 2 bases, the J end by 4 bases, with 21 bases between. CDR3 residues: CASSFSRTRRGGETQYF. The CDR3 bases are TGTGCCAGCAGCTTTTCCCGGACCCGCCGAGGTGGAGAGACCCAGTACTTC.

The chain carries TRBV11-2 and TRBJ2-7, with 9 bases that match TRBD1. V lost 3 bases, J lost 3 bases, and 6 bases stayed unmatched. There are 15 residues in the CDR3. Germline loops: CDR1 SGHAT, CDR2 FQNNGV. The CDR3 region has the DNA TGTGCCAGCAGCTTCCCCGGGACAGGGATCTACGAGCAGTACTTC. This sequence encodes CASSFPGTGIYEQYF.

The J gene is TRBJ1-4, the V gene TRBV7-9; D is unresolved. The ends were cut back, 5 bases at V and 4 bases at J, with 14 bases in the middle. The CDR3 loop spans 15 amino acids. Per the germline V gene, CDR1 is SEHNR and CDR2 is FQNEAQ (reference sequence). The CDR3 nucleotides read TGTGCCAGCAGCCTAGGAGCAGGAATTAATGAAAAACTGTTTTTT. Translation: CASSLGAGINEKLFF.

This chain links TRBV2 with TRBJ1-4; D perhaps matches TRBD1 (5 bases). Germline V gives CDR1 SNHLY, CDR2 FYNNEI. This CDR3 has 17 amino acids. The V end was cut by 4 bases, the J end by 3 bases, with 18 bases between. CDR3 region: CASSANPTGPPNEKLFF. The DNA for the CDR3 is TGTGCCAGCAGTGCTAACCCCACAGGTCCTCCTAATGAAAAACTGTTTTTT.

The J gene is TRBJ1-1, the V gene TRBV21-1; no check of the table's D call, TRBD1, against the DNA was made. TRBV21-1 is an annotated pseudogene. CDR3 size: 16 residues. The DNA of the CDR3 is TGTGCCAGCAGCAAAGCCTTCAGGGGAACGGTTGGTGAAGCTTTCTTT. This sequence encodes CASSKAFRGTVGEAFF.